A single sample gave rise to the 14 T cell receptor beta chains below, sequenced in a study of OX40 agonist ivuxolimab in advanced cancers. The protocol was immunoSEQ multiplex PCR, while the TCRdb copy is restricted to in-frame clones and leaves out a portion. The repertoire has 50,000 to 70,000 clones, approximately 90% of them found once; the top ten carry 0.44%. The sample here was CD4+ or CD8+ T cells sorted from blood, taken in a trial of the OX40 agonist ivuxolimab. The receptor source for this set is an adult with an advanced solid tumor such as melanoma, head and neck, liver or kidney cancer.

A remark on this clone: At one end, the junction sequence differs from germline, possibly due to a read error. This specimen includes other DNA sequences encoding the same CDR3. This chain uses TRBV5-1 with TRBJ2-7, with D perhaps being TRBD1 or TRBD2 (5 bases each). This CDR3 is 14 amino acids long. CDR1 SGHRS and CDR2 YFSETQ come from the germline V gene. The CDR3 nucleotides read TGCGCCAGCAGCTTGGGGGACGGCGCCTACGAGCAGTATTTC. It is translated as CASSLGDGAYEQYF.

The rearrangement joins TRBV6-6 to TRBJ2-3; D is uncertain. The germline gives CDR1 MNHNY, CDR2 SVGAGI (reference sequence). The CDR3 sequence is 15 residues long. V lost 4 bases and J lost 1, with 12 bases in between. The chain's CDR3 is CASSSRVPGTDTQYF. CDR3 bases: TGTGCCAGCAGTTCTAGGGTCCCCGGCACAGATACGCAGTATTTT.

The chain is built from TRBV30 and TRBJ2-7; D unresolved. CDR1 GTSNPN and CDR2 SVGIG come from the germline V gene (reference sequence). V shed 1 base and J shed 4 bases, with 5 bases lying between them. This CDR3 spans 11 amino acids. DNA of the CDR3: TGTGCCTGGAGTGGTCAGTACGAGCAGTACTTC. It codes for CAWSGQYEQYF. The full variable domain, in which reference TRBV30 and TRBJ2-7 provide the parts outside the CDR3, is SQTIHQWPATLVQPVGSPLSLECTVEGTSNPNLYWYRQAAGRGLQLLFYSVGIGQISSEVPQNLSASRPQDRQFILSSKKLLLSDSGFYLCAWSGQYEQYFGPGTRLTVT.

The table lists this clone with a count of one. The chain joins TRBV6-1 to TRBJ1-1, with D perhaps matching TRBD1 (5 bases). Germline loops: CDR1 MNHNS, CDR2 SASEGT. V was clipped by 5 bases and J by 7 bases, with 11 bases between them. This CDR3 is 12 amino acids long. The CDR3 DNA follows: TGTGCCAGCAGTCCCTTAGGGGTTGAAGCTTTCTTT. Translating gives CASSPLGVEAFF.

CDR3 protein: CASSDQGGVAQYLYF. CDR3 sequence (DNA): TGTGCCAGCAGTGACCAGGGCGGGGTCGCACAGTATCTGTATTTT. V gene TRBV6-1 combines with J gene TRBJ2-3; D is perhaps TRBD2 (6 bases). Trimming cost V 3 bases and J 14 bases, with 24 bases left between them. Germline CDR1 MNHNS, CDR2 SASEGT. This CDR3 has 15 residues.

This rearrangement joins TRBV19 to TRBJ2-3; maybe TRBD1 (5 bases). The germline CDR1 and CDR2 sequences are LNHDA and SQIVND (reference sequence). The length of the CDR3 is 14 residues. V dropped 6 bases and J dropped 2 bases, with 12 bases sitting between them. This CDR3 reads CASRDKAFTDTQYF. The CDR3 bases are TGTGCCAGTAGGGACAAGGCCTTCACAGATACGCAGTATTTT.

The chain recombines TRBV30 with TRBJ1-5, with 9 positions matching TRBD1. The CDR3 extends over 13 amino acids. V was pared by 5 bases and J by 4 bases, with 3 bases of the junction left unmatched. Germline V gives CDR1 GTSNPN, CDR2 SVGIG (reference sequence). CDR3 DNA sequence: TGTGCCTGGGCGGGACAGGGAAATCAGCCCCAGCATTTT. Protein sequence: CAWAGQGNQPQHF.

The chain combines TRBV12-5 with TRBJ1-2; D unresolved. This CDR3 is built from 12 residues. The ends were cut back, 7 bases at V and 4 bases at J, with 10 bases in the middle. The V gene's germline CDR1 is LGHNT and CDR2 FRNRAP. This chain's CDR3 is CASVVVGYGYTF. CDR3 in DNA: TGTGCTAGTGTGGTCGTTGGCTATGGCTACACCTTC.

The chain joins TRBV5-4 to TRBJ1-1, with TRBD1 matching over 11 bases. The CDR3 is made up of 15 amino acids. The V segment lost 2 bases and the J segment 4 bases; nucleotides outside the gene matches: 4. Germline V gene lookup returns CDR1 SGHNT and CDR2 YYREEE (reference sequence). CDR3 bases: TGTGCCAGCAGCTTACCGGGACAGGGGGTCACTGAAGCTTTCTTT. Translating gives CASSLPGQGVTEAFF.

The chain combines TRBV30 with TRBJ2-3; no firm D call. The CDR3 is 14 residues long. The V gene's germline CDR1 is GTSNPN and CDR2 SVGIG (reference sequence). Trimming pared 0 bases from V and 1 base from J, leaving 8 bases between. CDR3 in DNA: TGTGCCTGGAGTGTGGTAGGAGGCACAGATACGCAGTATTTT. Translation: CAWSVVGGTDTQYF.

The J gene is TRBJ2-5, the V gene TRBV7-8; D gene ambiguous. The J call could be wrong; TRBJ2-7 is a better fit for the DNA end. Germline V CDR1 and CDR2: SGHVS, FQNEAQ. The CDR3 sequence is 12 residues long. CDR3 region: CASSPNTYEQYF. The DNA for the CDR3 is TGTGCCAGCAGCCCCAATACCTACGAGCAGTACTTC.

V is TRBV7-9 and J is TRBJ2-1, with a weak D call TRBD2 (6 bases). V gave up 0 bases and J gave up 0 bases, with 12 bases separating them. CDR1 is SEHNR and CDR2 is FQNEAQ in the germline V gene (reference sequence). The CDR3 totals 17 residues. The CDR3 reads CASSLASGVLSYNEQFF. In DNA form, the CDR3 reads TGTGCCAGCAGCTTAGCCTCGGGGGTTCTCTCCTACAATGAGCAGTTCTTC.

The genes are TRBV6-5 and TRBJ1-2; tentative D call: TRBD1 (6 bases). CDR1 is MNHEY and CDR2 is SVGAGI in the germline V gene. This CDR3 comprises 14 residues. V gave up 2 bases and J gave up 7 bases, with 14 bases separating them. CDR3 nucleotides: TGTGCCAGCAGTTACGACAGGCGGAATACTGGCTACACCTTC. It is translated as CASSYDRRNTGYTF.

This clone came up a few times. CDR3 DNA: TGCGCCAGCAGCTTTGGGACAGGGAACAATCAGCCCCAGCATTTT. It translates to CASSFGTGNNQPQHF. V and J are TRBV5-1 and TRBJ1-5; 9 positions match TRBD1. This CDR3 spans 15 amino acids. Trimming removed 2 bases from V and 3 bases from J; junction bases left unmatched: 3. CDR1 and CDR2 (germline): SGHRS, YFSETQ.